A selection of T cell receptor beta chains follows, all from one sample in a study of cytomegalovirus exposure and HLA in healthy donors. The assay was immunoSEQ multiplex PCR, and TCRdb's table has in-frame clones only and misses some. Of almost 200,000 clones listed, 85% are singletons. Sequencing was done on a sample of PBMCs. The receptors stem from a woman aged 50 to 60 in good health and CMV-seronegative. Each CDR3 is given with its conserved first and last residue. A D gene is named only where the DNA matches it firmly. The size of a clone is reported for some rows only, either as once, few or many, or as a class for expanded clones.

DNA,CDR3,D,V,size,J
TGTGCCAGCAGCCCCGTCAGGATGAACACTGAAGCTTTCTTT,CASSPVRMNTEAFF,-,TRBV7-9,few,TRBJ1-1
TGTGCCTGGAGCCAGGGGAATGAAAAACTGTTTTTT,CAWSQGNEKLFF,-,TRBV30,-,TRBJ1-4
TGTGCCAGCAGCCCCGGGAGGAGGACTAGCGGTTACAATGAGCAGTTCTTC,CASSPGRRTSGYNEQFF,TRBD2,TRBV9,-,TRBJ2-1
TGTGCCAGCACGAGACTAGCGGCGGGGACAGATACGCAGTATTTT,CASTRLAAGTDTQYF,TRBD2,TRBV2,-,TRBJ2-3
TGTGCCAGCAGCCATAGGAGGGGACAGGGGATTTCGGTGGAGCAGTACTTC,CASSHRRGQGISVEQYF,TRBD1,TRBV4-2,-,TRBJ2-7
TGCGCCAGCACCTTTAGCGGGTCTACCGGGGAGCTGTTTTTT,CASTFSGSTGELFF,TRBD2,TRBV5-1,once,TRBJ2-2
TGTGCCAGCCGATCCTTCACGGGAGTACGGACCGGGGAGCTGTTTTTT,CASRSFTGVRTGELFF,-,TRBV28,-,TRBJ2-2
TGCGCCAGCAGCTTCGGACACGAAAACAATGAGCAGTTCTTC,CASSFGHENNEQFF,-,TRBV5-1,-,TRBJ2-1
TGTGCCTGGAGTGGTTTGACTAGCGGGATAGCCAATGAGCAGTTCTTC,CAWSGLTSGIANEQFF,TRBD2,TRBV30,-,TRBJ2-1
TGCGCCAGCAGCTTCGGACAGGGCGAGCAGTACTTC,CASSFGQGEQYF,TRBD1,TRBV5-1,-,TRBJ2-7
TGCGCCAGCAGCCCCAAACTTTGGACTAGCAACAATGAGCAGTTCTTC,CASSPKLWTSNNEQFF,TRBD2,TRBV4-1,-,TRBJ2-1